This T cell receptor (beta chain) was obtained from a study of blood T cell repertoires in COVID-19. Germline CDR1 reads SGHTA; CDR2 reads FQGTGA. V trimming: 5 bases; J trimming: 9 bases; junction bases outside the gene matches: 7. The CDR3 sequence is 13 residues long. Under the authors' procedure: The authors estimated nucleated cell counts from reference gene primer amplification. Only in-frame clones appear in the TCRdb table, and some are missing; sequencing was by immunoSEQ multiplex PCR. V and J calls plus clone size are reproduced from that table; the DNA served to infer D and trimming. The table has 200,000 to 250,000 clones, 70% to 85% seen once.

Sequenced input: PBMCs or T cells enriched from blood (not recorded which). This TCR came from a man in his 60s who had recovered from COVID-19. This chain links TRBV7-3 with TRBJ2-1; 7 bases line up with TRBD1. This CDR3 reads CASSPQTGLEQFF. In DNA form, the CDR3 reads TGTGCCAGCAGCCCGCAGACAGGGCTTGAGCAGTTCTTC.